This T cell receptor beta chain was retrieved from a study of T cell responses to AZD1222 COVID-19 vaccine. The count of this clone is one. Its target is unknown. Notes on the study in general: Scientists sampled the repertoires only once the peak T cell response had passed.

The ends were cut back, 4 bases at V and 3 bases at J, with 15 bases in the middle. The CDR3 has 15 residues. Germline loops: CDR1 SEHNR, CDR2 FQNEAQ (reference sequence). Repertoires were generated with immunoSEQ multiplex PCR, while TCRdb's copy carries only in-frame clones and drops some. Of roughly 150,000 clones in the sample, 91% were seen once. This sequence was found in an adult who received the AZD1222 COVID-19 vaccine. This material consisted of peripheral blood, taken 28 days after the second AZD1222 dose. The chain employs TRBV7-9 and TRBJ1-1, with D uncertain. The CDR3 nucleotides read TGTGCCAGCAGCTCAGCTCTAGGTTTGGACACTGAAGCTTTCTTT. Translating gives CASSSALGLDTEAFF.